This T cell receptor beta chain emerged from a study of blood T cell repertoires in COVID-19. Background on the study: Samples of COVID-19 (acute and convalescent) were obtained from the United States, Italy and Spain.

In the study's own analysis: Nucleated cell counts were estimated from reference gene primer amplification. Assay used: immunoSEQ multiplex PCR; TCRdb lists only in-frame clones, some missing. That table furnishes V, J and clone size, whereas the DNA furnished D and trimming. This table holds about 270,000 clones, over 80% found once. CDR3 size: 14 residues. The junction had 8 bases not matched to a gene; V was cut back by 9 bases and J by 5 bases. Germline CDR1 is MNHEY and CDR2 is SVGAGI. The clonotype originates from a woman in her 30s with acute COVID-19. The chain joins TRBV6-5 to TRBJ1-1, with 11 bases identical to TRBD1. The source material was PBMCs or T cells enriched from blood (not recorded which). The CDR3 is CASRGTGGRTEAFF. In nucleotides, the CDR3 is TGTGCCAGTCGAGGGACAGGGGGTCGAACTGAAGCTTTCTTT.